Below, one T cell receptor beta chain is given with its context. Its antigen is not identified. This CDR3 contains 14 residues. The germline gives CDR1 MNHNS, CDR2 SASEGT. V trimming: 8 bases; J trimming: 4 bases; junction bases outside the gene matches: 9. These data originate in a study of cytomegalovirus exposure and HLA in healthy donors. For the study at large: In terms of ancestry, the Caucasian-associated cluster contained about 80% of the 350 to 450 genotyped donors.

Study-wide findings and caveats: Excluded: some indistinguishable V segments such as TRBV6-2 and TRBV6-3. Specificity of a few CMV-associated chains for CMV antigens was verified in vitro. As a later analysis showed, several of the most significant clusters appeared to be linked to common viral pathogens.

60 Vbeta and 13 Jbeta primers were used in PCR. Measured with immunoSEQ multiplex PCR; TCRdb has only the in-frame clones, and not every one. This table has 85,000 to 130,000 clones, about three quarters appearing once. The source of this sequence is a boy younger than 18 in good health and CMV-seronegative. The chain joins TRBV6-1 to TRBJ2-3; 7 bases align to TRBD2. The sequenced sample consisted of PBMCs. The CDR3 here is CASAREFSADTQYF. The CDR3 DNA is TGTGCCAGCGCGCGGGAGTTTTCGGCAGATACGCAGTATTTT.